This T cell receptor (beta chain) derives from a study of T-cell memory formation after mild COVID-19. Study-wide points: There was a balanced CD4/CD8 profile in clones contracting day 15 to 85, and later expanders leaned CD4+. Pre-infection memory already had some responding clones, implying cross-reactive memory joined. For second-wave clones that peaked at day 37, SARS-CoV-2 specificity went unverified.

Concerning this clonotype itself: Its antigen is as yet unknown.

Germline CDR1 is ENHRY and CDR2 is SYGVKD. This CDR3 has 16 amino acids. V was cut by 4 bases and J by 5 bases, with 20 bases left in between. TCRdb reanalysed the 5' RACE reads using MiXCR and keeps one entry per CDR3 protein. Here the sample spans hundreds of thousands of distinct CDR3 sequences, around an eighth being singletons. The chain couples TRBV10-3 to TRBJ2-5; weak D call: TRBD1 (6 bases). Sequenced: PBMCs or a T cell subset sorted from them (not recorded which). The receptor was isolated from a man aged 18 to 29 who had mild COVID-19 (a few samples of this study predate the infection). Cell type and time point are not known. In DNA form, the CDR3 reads TGTGCCATCAGTGCACAGACAGGTCTTCCTGTGGAGACCCAGTACTTC. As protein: CAISAQTGLPVETQYF.